This TCR beta chain appears in the sequencing data of a study of T cells in Graves' hyperthyroidism and ophthalmopathy. Study context: Peripheral blood was acquired at first diagnosis, ahead of any therapy whatsoever. Study results and limitations: It was a median roughly 6.5 months before onset that the model predicted ophthalmopathy. Stable hyperthyroidism and ophthalmopathy were separated using 13 V-J signatures.

RNA transcripts served as the template for amplifying TCR beta CDR3 regions. The TCR CDR3 was amplified in a first-round RT-PCR using the HTBI primer set. TCRdb used MiXCR to reprocess the multiplex PCR reads, holding one entry per CDR3 protein. Here the sample spans a few hundred thousand distinct CDR3 sequences, 11% to 15% being singletons. After removal of 0 bases from V and 4 bases from J, the junction contained 4 bases not matched to a gene. This CDR3 comprises 15 residues. CDR1 LGHNA and CDR2 YSLEER come from the germline V gene. For this clonotype: Its antigen is currently unknown.

Clinical symptoms, serum thyroxine and TRAb, thyroid ultrasound and orbital computed tomography were used for the diagnoses. The rearrangement links TRBV4-3 to TRBJ1-1, with 8 bases aligning to TRBD1. The source of this sequence is a woman in her 30s with Graves' hyperthyroidism that later progressed to Graves' ophthalmopathy. The sample consisted of blood. The CDR3 bases are TGCGCCAGCAGCCAAGAGTGGGACAGGAGCACTGAAGCTTTCTTT. Translating it yields CASSQEWDRSTEAFF.